The clone carrying this TCR beta chain was seen more than once but under ten times. Its target is not known. Trimming left V 3 bases short and J 1 base short, with 8 bases between. Germline CDR1 SGDLS, CDR2 YYNGEE. CDR3 length: 13 amino acids. This specimen comes from a study of blood T cells in healthy people across ages. Researchers isolated at least 7 million PBMCs per sample. General study results and limits: For the donors, CMV status was unknown and possibly confounded expanded clonotype changes.

Through a sample-barcoded 5' primer and a J-beta primer mix, a second PCR was run for about 7 to 12 cycles. One entry per CDR3 protein, called by TCRdb with MiXCR from the 5' RACE reads. Found here are about 730,000 distinct CDR3 sequences, roughly two fifths of them singletons; the top ten hold more than 20%. The clonotype originates from a woman aged 55-69 years in good health. The chain links TRBV9 to TRBJ2-7, with a tentative D call TRBD2 (5 bases). What was sequenced was blood. The CDR3 reads CASSEGASYEQYF. DNA of the CDR3: TGTGCCAGCAGCGAGGGAGCTTCCTACGAGCAGTACTTC.